This passage covers 10 T cell receptor beta chains from one sample sequenced in a study of blood T cell repertoires in COVID-19. TCRdb keeps only in-frame clones here, not all; method: immunoSEQ multiplex PCR. Of hundreds of thousands of clones listed, 84% are singletons. The sequenced sample consisted of peripheral blood. These receptors were taken from a woman older than 75 with active or convalescent COVID-19.

This chain connects TRBV30 to TRBJ2-5, with D uncertain. Germline-derived CDR1 and CDR2 are GTSNPN and SVGIG (reference sequence). V shed 0 bases and J shed 5 bases, with 10 bases lying between them. CDR3 length: 13 amino acids. The CDR3 coding sequence is TGTGCCTGGAGTGTTGGGCTTTCGGAGACCCAGTACTTC. Amino acid sequence: CAWSVGLSETQYF.

The chain combines TRBV27 with TRBJ2-2; D ambiguous. V was clipped by 2 bases and J by 3 bases, with 13 bases between them. The germline V gene encodes CDR1 MNHEY and CDR2 SMNVEV (reference sequence). The length of the CDR3 is 16 residues. The CDR3 sequence: CASSLMSRFDTGELFF. The CDR3 region has the DNA TGTGCCAGCAGTTTAATGTCTAGGTTTGACACCGGGGAGCTGTTTTTT.

This chain joins TRBV14 and TRBJ1-1; TRBD1 aligns across 7 bases. Germline V gene sequence: CDR1 SGHDN, CDR2 FVKESK. Germline trimming cut 5 bases from V and 4 bases from J; bases unmatched to any gene: 10. The CDR3 covers 15 residues. CDR3 coding DNA: TGTGCCAGCAGCGCTAACAGGGGACCTGGCACTGAAGCTTTCTTT. Amino acid sequence: CASSANRGPGTEAFF.

The genes are TRBV7-2 and TRBJ1-1, with D uncertain. The CDR3 extends over 12 amino acids. Trimming took 3 bases from V and 4 from J, leaving 6 bases between them. From germline, CDR1 is SGHTA and CDR2 FQGNSA. The CDR3, as DNA: TGTGCCAGCAGCTTTTCTCGCACTGAAGCTTTCTTT. Amino acids: CASSFSRTEAFF.

The chain joins TRBV10-2 to TRBJ2-1, with 8 nucleotides matching TRBD2. From germline, CDR1 is WSHSY and CDR2 SAAADI. The CDR3 length is 15 residues. The V segment lost 3 bases and the J segment 1 base; nucleotides outside the gene matches: 2. The CDR3 here is CASSEASGSYNEQFF. The CDR3 bases are TGCGCCAGCAGTGAAGCTAGCGGGTCCTACAATGAGCAGTTCTTC.

The V call is TRBV5-1, the J call TRBJ1-1; D ambiguous. This CDR3 has 14 residues. Germline values: CDR1 SGHRS, CDR2 YFSETQ. Between the trimmed V and J ends, which lost 1 base and 1 base, there was a span of 8 bases. The CDR3 spells CASSLTTTNTEAFF. The CDR3 DNA is TGCGCCAGCAGCTTGACAACCACGAACACTGAAGCTTTCTTT.

This chain uses TRBV6-5 with TRBJ1-3, with no clear D. V lost 2 bases to trimming and J lost 0 bases, with 8 bases between them. Per germline, CDR1 MNHEY and CDR2 SVGAGI. CDR3 size: 15 residues. The chain's CDR3 is CASSYGHPSGNTIYF. CDR3 nucleotides: TGTGCCAGCAGTTACGGCCACCCCTCTGGAAACACCATATATTTT.

V and J are TRBV27 and TRBJ2-2; 7 bases match TRBD1. Germline CDR1 reads MNHEY; CDR2 reads SMNVEV (reference sequence). This CDR3 spans 15 amino acids. Trimming cost V 6 bases and J 3 bases; bases outside gene matches: 7. The CDR3 DNA is TGTGCCAGCAGAAGAAAGGGGGCGGACACCGGGGAGCTGTTTTTT. Protein sequence: CASRRKGADTGELFF.

This clone appeared once. The rearrangement uses TRBV19 and TRBJ2-3, with TRBD2 as a possible D gene (6 bases). The CDR3 contains 17 residues. V lost 5 bases to trimming and J lost 0 bases, with 18 bases between them. Germline values: CDR1 LNHDA, CDR2 SQIVND (reference sequence). The CDR3, as DNA: TGTGCCAGTAGTGCCGCTCTGCGGGGTCTTAGCACAGATACGCAGTATTTT. Its translation: CASSAALRGLSTDTQYF. The complete variable domain, with remaining parts taken from reference TRBV19 and TRBJ2-3, reads DGGITQSPKYLFRKEGQNVTLSCEQNLNHDAMYWYRQDPGQGLRLIYYSQIVNDFQKGDIAEGYSVSREKKESFPLTVTSAQKNPTAFYLCASSAALRGLSTDTQYFGPGTRLTVL.

The V call is TRBV5-1, the J call TRBJ2-6; D call uncertain. The CDR3 has 13 amino acids. V dropped 4 bases and J dropped 2 bases, with 4 bases sitting between them. In germline, CDR1 is SGHRS, CDR2 YFSETQ. The DNA for the CDR3 is TGCGCCAGCAGCACAGCTGGGGCCAACGTCCTGACTTTC. Protein product: CASSTAGANVLTF.